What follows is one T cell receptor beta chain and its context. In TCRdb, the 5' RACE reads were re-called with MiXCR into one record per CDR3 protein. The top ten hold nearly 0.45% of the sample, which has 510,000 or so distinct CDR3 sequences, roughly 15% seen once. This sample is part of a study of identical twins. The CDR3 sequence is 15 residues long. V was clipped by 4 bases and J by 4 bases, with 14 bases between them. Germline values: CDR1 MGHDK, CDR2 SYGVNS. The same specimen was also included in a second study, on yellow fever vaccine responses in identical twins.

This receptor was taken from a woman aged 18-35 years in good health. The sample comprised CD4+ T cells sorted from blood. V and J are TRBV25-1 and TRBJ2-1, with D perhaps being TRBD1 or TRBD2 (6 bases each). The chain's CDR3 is CASSVLGGLYNEQFF. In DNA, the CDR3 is TGTGCCAGCAGTGTTTTGGGGGGCCTGTACAATGAGCAGTTCTTC.